The clone carrying this T cell receptor beta chain has a count of ten or more. This sample was included in a study of CD8+CD57+ T cells in acquired aplastic anemia. Study-level information: Sorted CD4+ and CD8+ cells gave an average of roughly 3.5 ug of DNA.

Both TCR beta VDJ combination and CDR3 sequence profiling were carried out. Genomic DNA was the template for this profiling. TCRdb reprocessed the reads with MiXCR, giving one entry per CDR3 protein. Among around 150,000 distinct CDR3 sequences, less than 60% were seen once, and the ten largest hold approximately 3%. Patients chosen for sequencing had shown CD8+CD57+ cell expansion by flow cytometry. Every patient presented with severe acquired aplastic anemia. Patients were untreated when blood was sampled. Germline loops: CDR1 LNHDA, CDR2 SQIVND (reference sequence). This CDR3 is 13 amino acids long. Deletions cut 6 bases from V and 3 bases from J, with 11 bases between.

Sequencing used sorted CD4+, CD8+, or CD8+CD57+ T cells (not recorded which) from PBMCs. This rearrangement joins TRBV19 to TRBJ1-2, with no clear D. The source of this sequence is a human donor with aplastic anemia. The chain's CDR3 is CASSPIGDYGYTF. In nucleotides, the CDR3 is TGTGCCAGTAGCCCAATTGGGGACTATGGCTACACCTTC.